One and the same sample provided the 9 T cell receptor beta chains below, sequenced in a study of blood T cell repertoires in COVID-19. The table came from immunoSEQ multiplex PCR; TCRdb's copy has only in-frame clones and leaves some out. In the table there are 100,000 or so clones, 65% to 90% of which are singletons. Material: peripheral blood. The receptors were gathered from an elderly man with acute or convalescent COVID-19.

This clone was found a few times. The chain links TRBV5-1 to TRBJ2-1, with D perhaps matching TRBD2 (5 bases). The CDR3 spans 12 residues. Trimming removed 4 bases at V and 7 bases at J, with 9 bases between. Germline V gives CDR1 SGHRS, CDR2 YFSETQ. In DNA form, the CDR3 reads TGCGCCAGCAGCCCGGGAAGGAATGAGCAGTTCTTC. Its protein product is CASSPGRNEQFF.

The chain is built from TRBV10-2 and TRBJ2-7; D uncertain. Trimming took off 3 bases at V and 2 bases at J, with 8 bases between the two ends. Germline-derived CDR1 and CDR2 are WSHSY and SAAADI. The CDR3 runs to 13 residues. CDR3 bases: TGCGCCAGCAGTGATGGAGTCCCCTACGAGCAGTACTTC. Translated, it gives CASSDGVPYEQYF.

The CDR3 protein is CASTRGGESTEAFF. In DNA, the CDR3 is TGTGCCAGCACCCGCGGGGGTGAGAGCACTGAAGCTTTCTTT. This chain uses TRBV7-9 with TRBJ1-1; perhaps TRBD1 as D (5 bases). Trimming cost V 7 bases and J 4 bases, with 16 bases left between them. This CDR3 is built from 14 residues. The germline V gene has CDR1 SEHNR and CDR2 FQNEAQ (reference sequence).

The chain has TRBV5-1 and TRBJ1-5; possible D gene TRBD1, 6 bases. Trimming shortened V by 0 bases and J by 7 bases, and 8 bases separated the two germline ends. The CDR3 sequence is 13 residues long. Germline V lookup: CDR1 SGHRS, CDR2 YFSETQ. The CDR3 loop is CASSLEGVQPQHF. The CDR3 DNA sequence: TGCGCCAGCAGCTTGGAGGGGGTCCAGCCCCAGCATTTT.

This clone was counted a few times. The J gene is TRBJ2-7, the V gene TRBV6-5; 8 bases align to TRBD1. V gave up 5 bases and J gave up 3 bases; unmatched junction bases: 6. The CDR3 loop spans 14 amino acids. Germline V gene lookup returns CDR1 MNHEY and CDR2 SVGAGI. The CDR3 nucleotides are TGTGCCAGCAGTCCCGGGACAGGAATCTACGAGCAGTACTTC. This translates into CASSPGTGIYEQYF.

This clone came up a few times. The DNA of the CDR3 is TGTGCCAGCAGCTTATCATCTAGCTCCTACGAGCAGTACTTC. This translates into CASSLSSSSYEQYF. The rearrangement links TRBV7-2 to TRBJ2-7; D unresolved. From germline, CDR1 is SGHTA and CDR2 FQGNSA. The ends were cut back, 2 bases at V and 0 bases at J, with 8 bases in the middle. The CDR3 loop spans 14 amino acids. The variable domain in full, completed from reference TRBV7-2 and TRBJ2-7, reads GAGVSQSPSNKVTEKGKDVELRCDPISGHTALYWYRQSLGQGLEFLIYFQGNSAPDKSGLPSDRFSAERTGGSVSTLTIQRTQQEDSAVYLCASSLSSSSYEQYFGPGTRLTVT.

This clone was seen a single time. The rearrangement uses TRBV7-8 and TRBJ2-3; 10 bases agree with TRBD2. The ends lost 5 bases at V and 5 bases at J; junction bases unmatched: 7. The CDR3 is made up of 15 amino acids. CDR1 is SGHVS, CDR2 FQNEAQ, per germline. In DNA form, the CDR3 reads TGTGCCAGCAGCCGAAAAAGCGGGAGGGAAGATACGCAGTATTTT. Translation gives CASSRKSGREDTQYF.

V usage is TRBV20-1 and J usage is TRBJ2-1; perhaps TRBD1 as D (5 bases). V lost 6 bases and J lost 10, with 16 bases in between. The CDR3 covers 12 residues. Germline V gives CDR1 DFQATT, CDR2 SNEGSKA (reference sequence). The DNA of the CDR3 is TGCAGTGCGAGTGCCGCATGGGGCGAGCAGTTCTTC. It translates to CSASAAWGEQFF.

This chain links TRBV29-1 with TRBJ2-7, with 9 bases fitting TRBD1. This CDR3 is built from 15 residues. V shed 6 bases, J shed 0 bases, and the junction held 9 bases outside the gene matches. The V gene's germline CDR1 is SQVTM and CDR2 ANQGSEA. CDR3 residues: CSVSTGGRSSYEQYF. The CDR3 DNA reads as TGCAGCGTATCGACAGGGGGAAGGAGCTCCTACGAGCAGTACTTC.